A selection of T cell receptor beta chains follows, all from one sample in a study of preoperative IRX-2 immunotherapy in early breast cancer. TCRdb's copy holds only in-frame clones and misses some; the assay was immunoSEQ multiplex PCR. The sample records roughly 34,000 clones, roughly 86% being singletons. Sequenced here: tumor tissue, sampled after IRX-2 immunotherapy. Receptors originate from a human donor with breast cancer. Each CDR3 is given with its conserved first and last residue. The D gene is left open where the match is weak. For some rows the clone size is stated as once, few or many, or as a class when expanded; others skip it.

D gene	clone size	V gene	J gene	CDR3 protein	CDR3 DNA
NA	NA	TRBV7-4	TRBJ1-6	CASSLGTGRPPRNSPLHF	TGTGCCAGCAGCTTAGGTACAGGGAGACCCCCCCGGAATTCACCCCTCCACTTT
NA	once	TRBV29-1	TRBJ2-1	CSVPPAGSYNEQFF	TGCAGCGTTCCCCCGGCGGGTTCCTACAATGAGCAGTTCTTC
NA	NA	TRBV19	TRBJ1-4	CASSSRGRGEKLFF	TGTGCCAGTTCCTCCCGAGGCCGGGGTGAAAAACTGTTTTTT
NA	NA	TRBV19	TRBJ1-5	CASSQGNQPQHF	TGTGCCAGTAGCCAGGGAAATCAGCCCCAGCATTTT
NA	NA	TRBV11-3	TRBJ1-6	CASSLAGTVNSPLHF	TGTGCCAGCAGCTTGGCCGGGACGGTCAATTCACCCCTCCACTTT
NA	NA	TRBV6-8	TRBJ2-7	CASREEGSSYEQYF	TGTGCCAGCAGGGAAGAAGGCAGCTCCTACGAGCAGTACTTC
NA	NA	TRBV19	TRBJ1-1	CASSIGVGYTEAFF	TGTGCCAGTAGTATAGGAGTGGGTTACACTGAAGCTTTCTTT
NA	NA	TRBV18	TRBJ2-7	CASSITGTPHEQYF	TGTGCCAGCTCAATAACAGGTACTCCCCACGAGCAGTACTTC
TRBD1	NA	TRBV6-8	TRBJ1-2	CASTRTGGGYTF	TGTGCCAGCACCCGGACAGGGGGGGGCTACACCTTC
TRBD2	once	TRBV6-8	TRBJ2-3	CASSSSLAGGTTSTDTQYF	TGTGCCAGCAGTTCGTCACTAGCGGGGGGTACTACTAGCACAGATACGCAGTATTTT
NA	NA	TRBV22-1	TRBJ1-1	CASSLGDRGRTEAFF	TGTGCCAGCAGTCTCGGGGACAGAGGGCGGACTGAAGCTTTCTTT
NA	NA	TRBV29-1	TRBJ1-2	CSVGAQILATNYGYTF	TGCAGCGTGGGGGCGCAGATACTAGCGACTAACTATGGCTACACCTTC
TRBD1	NA	TRBV5-1	TRBJ1-1	CASSLATGEGTEAFF	TGCGCCAGCAGCTTGGCAACAGGGGAAGGTACTGAAGCTTTCTTT
NA	NA	TRBV28	TRBJ2-1	CASSPLASPLGKQFF	TGTGCCAGCAGCCCTCTGGCTAGCCCTCTGGGGAAGCAGTTCTTC
TRBD1	NA	TRBV28	TRBJ1-2	CASTPTGGLLGYTF	TGTGCCAGCACCCCGACAGGGGGTTTGTTAGGCTACACCTTC
TRBD1	NA	TRBV9	TRBJ2-7	CASSYPGQGDEQYF	TGTGCCAGCAGTTACCCGGGACAGGGGGACGAGCAGTACTTC
NA	NA	TRBV6-8	TRBJ2-1	CASRPSSYNEQFF	TGTGCCAGCAGGCCTTCCTCTTACAATGAGCAGTTCTTC
NA	NA	TRBV5-1	TRBJ1-1	CASSLGVRNTEAFF	TGCGCCAGCAGCTTGGGGGTGCGGAACACTGAAGCTTTCTTT
NA	NA	TRBV30	TRBJ1-5	CAWNAQGNQPQHF	TGTGCCTGGAATGCTCAGGGGAATCAGCCCCAGCATTTT